Presented here are 20 T cell receptor beta chains from one specimen sequenced in a study of sequential checkpoint blockade in melanoma (dated by TCRdb to 2018 to 2020). What the treatment or condition label conveys for this sample: randomized to nivolumab then ipilimumab (arm A) or the reverse (arm B). The library was made by the immunoSEQ multiplex PCR assay. What TCRdb holds here is the immuneACCESS table cut down to in-frame rearrangements. Part of the clones is not present; checked against another copy, under half of the missing clones reflect an unresolved V gene, and the others are unexplained. In this sample the table shows approximately 31,000 clones, about 88% of which occur a single time. The biggest ten clones account for about a fifth of the sample. This specimen was CD8+ T cells sorted from blood (inferred from file names), taken from a patient given nivolumab and ipilimumab in sequence. The receptor source for this set is a human donor with melanoma.

The J gene is TRBJ1-6, the V gene TRBV27, with 9 positions matching TRBD1. Looked up from germline, CDR1 is MNHEY and CDR2 is SMNVEV (reference sequence). This CDR3 comprises 13 residues. V lost 7 bases, J lost 8 bases, and 3 bases stayed unmatched. The CDR3 nucleotides read TGTGCCAGCAAGACAGGGGGTTATTCACCCCTCCACTTT. It yields the protein CASKTGGYSPLHF.

A single count supports this clone. This chain uses TRBV6-5 with TRBJ2-1, with 11 bases aligning to TRBD2. V shed 2 bases and J 8 bases; nucleotides not matched to a gene: 8. Germline values: CDR1 MNHEY, CDR2 SVGAGI. This CDR3 region has 16 residues. The CDR3 sequence: CASSYGVGTSGDEQFF. In nucleotides, the CDR3 is TGTGCCAGCAGTTACGGAGTCGGGACTAGCGGAGATGAGCAGTTCTTC.

J is TRBJ2-7 and V is TRBV11-2, with D possibly being TRBD2 (5 bases). V lost 3 bases and J lost 5, with 17 bases in between. Per the germline V gene, CDR1 is SGHAT and CDR2 is FQNNGV. This CDR3 spans 15 amino acids. CDR3: CASSLEVLSGNEQYF. The CDR3 DNA reads TGTGCCAGCAGCTTGGAAGTTCTGTCGGGGAACGAGCAGTACTTC.

The chain couples TRBV28 to TRBJ1-2; 10 bases align to TRBD1. The CDR3 sequence is 15 residues long. Trimming cost V 2 bases and J 4 bases; bases outside gene matches: 4. Germline V gene sequence: CDR1 MDHEN, CDR2 SYDVKM. CDR3 sequence: CASSLRQGAVYGYTF. The CDR3 DNA is TGTGCCAGCAGTTTAAGACAGGGGGCTGTCTATGGCTACACCTTC.

V usage is TRBV7-6 and J usage is TRBJ2-4; 8 bases agree with TRBD2. This CDR3 spans 14 amino acids. V lost 5 bases, J lost 8 bases, and 8 bases stayed unmatched. Germline V gene data show CDR1 as SGHVS and CDR2 as FNYEAQ. DNA of the CDR3: TGTGCCAGCAGCCTAGGGCCGGGAGGGGACATTCAGTACTTC. As protein: CASSLGPGGDIQYF.

This chain connects TRBV6-5 to TRBJ1-1; tentative D call: TRBD1 (5 bases). The CDR3 runs to 13 residues. Trimming cost V 6 bases and J 4 bases, with 12 bases left between them. Looked up from germline, CDR1 is MNHEY and CDR2 is SVGAGI. CDR3 region: CASSIEGVTEAFF. Here the CDR3 DNA reads TGTGCCAGCAGCATCGAAGGGGTCACTGAAGCTTTCTTT.

This clone was counted between two and nine times. The genes are TRBV7-8 and TRBJ1-5; D perhaps matches TRBD1 (5 bases). The germline V gene encodes CDR1 SGHVS and CDR2 FQNEAQ. The CDR3 is made up of 15 amino acids. The ends were cut back, 0 bases at V and 6 bases at J, with 12 bases in the middle. CDR3 nucleotide sequence: TGTGCCAGCAGCTTAGCCGGGCAGGGTAGTCAGCCCCAGCATTTT. It codes for CASSLAGQGSQPQHF.

V gene TRBV6-5 combines with J gene TRBJ2-7, with a weak D call TRBD1 (5 bases). Germline V gene data show CDR1 as MNHEY and CDR2 as SVGAGI. The CDR3 sequence is 15 residues long. With 0 bases removed from V and 1 base from J, the gap between germline ends came to 10 bases. CDR3 sequence (DNA): TGTGCCAGCAGTTACTCGTGGGCAGGGTCCTACGAGCAGTACTTC. It specifies CASSYSWAGSYEQYF.

The J gene is TRBJ1-1, the V gene TRBV5-1; D remains unclear. This CDR3 is built from 15 residues. Germline lookup yields CDR1 SGHRS and CDR2 YFSETQ. The V and J ends lost 3 bases and 3 bases respectively, with 15 bases between them. The CDR3, as DNA: TGCGCCAGCAGCTCGGGGTCCAGCCGGCACACTGAAGCTTTCTTT. Amino acid sequence: CASSSGSSRHTEAFF.

This chain uses TRBV27 with TRBJ2-6, with 7 bases matching TRBD1. The CDR3 covers 16 residues. Trimming at V came to 5 bases and at J to 0 bases, leaving 4 bases not matched to a gene. Germline V lookup: CDR1 MNHEY, CDR2 SMNVEV (reference sequence). The CDR3 DNA follows: TGTGCCAGCAGTAAGGGGGCGGTCTCTGGGGCCAACGTCCTGACTTTC. Its translation: CASSKGAVSGANVLTF.

The chain combines TRBV4-1 with TRBJ2-3, with D perhaps matching TRBD1 (6 bases). Germline values: CDR1 MGHRA, CDR2 YSYEKL. V lost 1 base to trimming and J lost 4 bases, with 12 bases between them. The CDR3 is made up of 15 amino acids. The CDR3 loop reads CASSQVRGDPDTQYF. CDR3 coding DNA: TGCGCCAGCAGCCAAGTCAGGGGCGATCCAGATACGCAGTATTTT.

The CDR3 sequence is CASNRSAPSGRRLDEQYF. The CDR3 nucleotides are TGCGCCAGCAATCGAAGCGCCCCTAGCGGGAGACGACTAGACGAGCAGTACTTC. The chain has TRBV4-1 and TRBJ2-7; 10 nucleotides match TRBD2. J lost 5 bases, V lost 7 bases, and 20 bases had no gene match. Germline V lookup: CDR1 MGHRA, CDR2 YSYEKL. There are 18 residues in the CDR3.

V and J are TRBV10-3 and TRBJ2-7, with a tentative D call TRBD1 (5 bases). From germline, CDR1 is ENHRY and CDR2 SYGVKD. The germline V and J ends were trimmed by 8 bases and 4 bases, with 9 bases remaining between them. This CDR3 is 11 amino acids long. This CDR3 is CAIGQGYEQYF. CDR3 DNA sequence: TGTGCCATCGGGCAGGGTTACGAGCAGTACTTC.

The V and J genes are TRBV6-6 and TRBJ2-7; 11 bases fit TRBD2. Germline V lookup: CDR1 MNHNY, CDR2 SVGAGI (reference sequence). V trimming: 2 bases; J trimming: 2 bases; junction bases outside the gene matches: 5. This CDR3 has 16 residues. In DNA form, the CDR3 reads TGTGCCAGCAGTTACAACCTAGCGGGGGGAACCTACGAGCAGTACTTC. Translating gives CASSYNLAGGTYEQYF.

The chain has TRBV6-1 and TRBJ2-1, with TRBD1 identical over 10 bases. Losses at the gene ends were 2 bases for V and 4 bases for J; bases not matched to a gene: 14. This CDR3 has 19 amino acids. Per the germline V gene, CDR1 is MNHNS and CDR2 is SASEGT. CDR3 sequence reads: CASSEPGTGVLGTYNEQFF. CDR3 nucleotide sequence: TGTGCCAGCAGTGAACCCGGGACAGGGGTTCTAGGGACTTACAATGAGCAGTTCTTC.

The gene calls are TRBV7-2 and TRBJ1-2; D perhaps matches TRBD1 (5 bases). The CDR3 contains 13 residues. V lost 5 bases and J 8 bases, leaving 15 bases between the germline ends. Germline V gives CDR1 SGHTA, CDR2 FQGNSA. In DNA form, the CDR3 reads TGTGCCAGCAGCCCCGGGACTTCCGGCGGCTACACCTTC. Protein sequence: CASSPGTSGGYTF.

The chain uses TRBV6-5 and TRBJ2-3; 13 bases are a match to TRBD2. Germline values: CDR1 MNHEY, CDR2 SVGAGI. The CDR3 is 16 amino acids. V shed 2 bases, J shed 4 bases, and the junction held 3 bases outside the gene matches. As DNA, the CDR3 is TGTGCCAGCAGTTACCGGACTAGCGGGAGTCCAGATACGCAGTATTTT. This encodes CASSYRTSGSPDTQYF.

The V call is TRBV19, the J call TRBJ2-2; 7 nucleotides match TRBD1. CDR3 length equals 13 residues. Germline loops: CDR1 LNHDA, CDR2 SQIVND (reference sequence). With V trimmed by 5 bases and J by 9 bases, 6 bases remained unmatched. The CDR3 loop reads CASSPTQGWELFF. CDR3 in DNA: TGTGCCAGTAGTCCGACACAGGGGTGGGAGCTGTTTTTT.

This chain links TRBV7-2 with TRBJ2-1, with a weak D call TRBD2 (6 bases). This CDR3 has 19 residues. Trimming removed 4 bases at V and 2 bases at J, with 24 bases between. The V gene's germline CDR1 is SGHTA and CDR2 FQGNSA. DNA for the CDR3: TGTGCCAGCAGCTCGGCGGGGCCTCTGCCGGGACCAACCTACAATGAGCAGTTCTTC. Its protein product is CASSSAGPLPGPTYNEQFF.

This chain connects TRBV7-9 to TRBJ1-2, with TRBD1 as a possible D gene (5 bases). This CDR3 is built from 15 residues. Trimming shortened V by 2 bases and J by 2 bases, and 12 bases separated the two germline ends. The germline V gene encodes CDR1 SEHNR and CDR2 FQNEAQ (reference sequence). In DNA form, the CDR3 reads TGTGCCAGCAGCTTACAGGGCGAGTGGAACTATGGCTACACCTTC. This sequence encodes CASSLQGEWNYGYTF.